This T cell receptor (beta chain) is drawn from a study of response to subunit inactivated influenza vaccine. Study findings and constraints: New T cells are recruited in small numbers by each seasonal influenza vaccination, according to the authors' suggestion.

TCRdb redid the calling of the RT-PCR reads with MiXCR, one entry per CDR3 protein. The sample has approximately 700,000 distinct CDR3 sequences, about 15% seen once. A few counts support this clonotype. Its specificity is not known. The source was PBMCs from blood, collected less than 15 days before vaccination. The TCR comes from a man aged 50 or older who received an inactivated influenza vaccine.

CDR3 loop: CASSRQGYTSYNEQFF. DNA of the CDR3: TGTGCCAGCAGTCGTCAGGGATATACCTCCTACAATGAGCAGTTCTTC. The chain employs TRBV27 and TRBJ2-1; TRBD1 might be the D (5 bases). Between the trimmed V and J ends, which lost 5 bases and 0 bases, there was a span of 14 bases. Germline-derived CDR1 and CDR2 are MNHEY and SMNVEV (reference sequence). The CDR3 contains 16 residues.